This record concerns one T cell receptor beta chain sequence. Its antigen is still unknown. 60 Vbeta and 13 Jbeta primers were used in PCR. Some clones are missing from TCRdb's copy, which holds only in-frame ones; the method was immunoSEQ multiplex PCR. The sample yields 200,000 or so clones, approximately 82% seen once. This sample was included in a study of cytomegalovirus exposure and HLA in healthy donors. Points from the study as a whole: Some V segments, TRBV6-2 and TRBV6-3 among them, were indistinguishable and were therefore excluded.

CDR3 length: 14 residues. V was shortened by 0 bases and J by 0 bases, with 8 bases between the two germline ends. Germline V gene data show CDR1 as GTSNPN and CDR2 as SVGIG (reference sequence). The chain couples TRBV30 to TRBJ1-1; no definite D call. This TCR was sampled from a woman between 18 and 29 years old in good health and CMV-seropositive. Input material: PBMCs. The CDR3 region has the DNA TGTGCCTGGAGTGTACTAGGAATGAACACTGAAGCTTTCTTT. Its translation: CAWSVLGMNTEAFF.